Here is one TCR beta chain with its context. This specimen belongs to a study of regulatory T cells in long-lasting Graves disease. The germline V gene has CDR1 SGHTA and CDR2 FQGTGA. The CDR3 covers 12 residues. The V and J ends lost 3 bases and 13 bases respectively, with 13 bases between them. Both iRepertoire HTBI primers and Arm-PCR of CDR3 regions were used to build the TCR beta libraries. From the multiplex PCR reads, TCRdb called clonotypes with MiXCR, one entry per CDR3 protein. The sample includes roughly 450,000 distinct CDR3 sequences, under 25% of them seen just once. The time point here: persistent/refractory GD, antithyroid drugs over 5 years with positive TRAb. PBMC RNA served as the TCR library source.

Sample: peripheral blood mononuclear cells (PBMCs), taken when the disease was refractory, from a patient treated with antithyroid drugs. The sequence was obtained from a female donor with Graves disease. V is TRBV7-3 and J is TRBJ2-1; D perhaps matches TRBD2 (6 bases). In DNA, the CDR3 is TGTGCCAGCAGCTTCTTCGGGGAGGCTCAGTTCTTC. Translated: CASSFFGEAQFF.